This TCR beta chain was found in a study of blood T cells in healthy people across ages. General study findings and limits: Long-lived donors exceeded aged donors in naive CD4+ cells and diversity. Per million T cells, TCR beta diversity dropped about linearly as age rose.

A sample-barcoded 5' primer and a J-beta primer mix were used in a second PCR of roughly 7 to 11 cycles. Via MiXCR, TCRdb re-called the 5' RACE reads, giving one row per CDR3 protein. The sample holds roughly 1,300,000 distinct CDR3 sequences; roughly 64% are singletons and the top ten take 6.5% to 8%. Ranging in age from about 6 to 90, the donors were healthy Caucasian individuals from Russia. V lost 5 bases and J 0 bases, leaving 10 bases between the germline ends. The germline V gene encodes CDR1 DFQATT and CDR2 SNEGSKA (reference sequence). This CDR3 is built from 14 residues. With respect to this clonotype: The antigen is undetermined.

Sample: blood. The sequence was collected from a man younger than 35 in good health. V is TRBV20-1 and J is TRBJ1-4; D gene uncertain. Here the CDR3 reads CSAPPPATNEKLFF. In nucleotides, the CDR3 is TGCAGTGCTCCGCCGCCCGCAACTAATGAAAAACTGTTTTTT.